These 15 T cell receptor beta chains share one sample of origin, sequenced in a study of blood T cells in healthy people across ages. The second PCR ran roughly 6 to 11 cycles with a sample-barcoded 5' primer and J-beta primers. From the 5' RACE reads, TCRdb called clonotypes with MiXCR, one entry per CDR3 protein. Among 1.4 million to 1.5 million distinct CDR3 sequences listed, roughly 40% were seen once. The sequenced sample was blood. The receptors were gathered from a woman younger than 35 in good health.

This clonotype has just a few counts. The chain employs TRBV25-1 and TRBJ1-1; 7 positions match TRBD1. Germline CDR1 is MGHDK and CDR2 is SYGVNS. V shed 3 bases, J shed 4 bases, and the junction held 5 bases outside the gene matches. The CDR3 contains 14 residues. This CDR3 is CASSETGRATEAFF. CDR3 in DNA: TGTGCCAGCAGTGAGACAGGGAGGGCCACTGAAGCTTTCTTT.

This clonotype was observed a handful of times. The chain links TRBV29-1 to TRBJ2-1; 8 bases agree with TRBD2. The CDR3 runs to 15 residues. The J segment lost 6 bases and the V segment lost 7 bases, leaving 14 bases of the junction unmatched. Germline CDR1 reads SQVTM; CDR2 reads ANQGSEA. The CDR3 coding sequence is TGCAGCGCCCCCCCCCCTAGCGGGCCTTTCAATGAGCAGTTCTTC. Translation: CSAPPPSGPFNEQFF.

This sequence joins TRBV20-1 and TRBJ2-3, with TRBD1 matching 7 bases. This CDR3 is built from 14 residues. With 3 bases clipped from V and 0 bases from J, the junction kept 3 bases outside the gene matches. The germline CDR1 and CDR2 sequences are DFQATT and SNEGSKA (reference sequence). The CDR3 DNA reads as TGCAGTGCTAGCCGGGACAGTAGCACAGATACGCAGTATTTT. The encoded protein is CSASRDSSTDTQYF.

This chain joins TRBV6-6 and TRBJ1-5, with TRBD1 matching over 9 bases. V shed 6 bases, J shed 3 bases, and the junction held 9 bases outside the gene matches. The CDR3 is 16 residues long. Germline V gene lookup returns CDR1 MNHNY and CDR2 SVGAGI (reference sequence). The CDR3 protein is CASSLTRDRDNQPQHF. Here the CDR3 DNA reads TGTGCCAGCAGCTTAACCCGGGACAGGGACAATCAGCCCCAGCATTTT.

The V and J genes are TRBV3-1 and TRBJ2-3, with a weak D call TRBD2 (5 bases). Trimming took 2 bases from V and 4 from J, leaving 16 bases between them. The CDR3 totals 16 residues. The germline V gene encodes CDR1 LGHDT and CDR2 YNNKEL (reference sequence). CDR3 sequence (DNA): TGTGCCAGCAGCCAAATCCCGGGATCCCAAGCAGATACGCAGTATTTT. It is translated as CASSQIPGSQADTQYF.

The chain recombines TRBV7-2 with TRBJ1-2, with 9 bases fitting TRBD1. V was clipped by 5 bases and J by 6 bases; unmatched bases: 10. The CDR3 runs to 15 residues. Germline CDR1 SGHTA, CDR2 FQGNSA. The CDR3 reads CASSASGTGFDGYTF. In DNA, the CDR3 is TGTGCCAGCAGCGCATCCGGGACAGGGTTTGATGGCTACACCTTC.

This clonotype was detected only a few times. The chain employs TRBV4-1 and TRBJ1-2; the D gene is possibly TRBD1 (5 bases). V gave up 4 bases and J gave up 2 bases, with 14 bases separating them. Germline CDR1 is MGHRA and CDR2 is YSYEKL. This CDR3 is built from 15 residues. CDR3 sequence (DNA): TGCGCCAGCAGCCTATCCAAGGACACCAACTATGGCTACACCTTC. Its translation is CASSLSKDTNYGYTF.

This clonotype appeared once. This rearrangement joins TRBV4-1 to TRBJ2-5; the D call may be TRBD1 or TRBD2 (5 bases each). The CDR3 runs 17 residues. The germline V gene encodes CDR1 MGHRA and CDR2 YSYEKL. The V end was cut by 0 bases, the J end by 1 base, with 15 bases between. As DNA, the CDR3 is TGCGCCAGCAGCCAAGAGGGTGGGGGAGTGGGCCAAGAGACCCAGTACTTC. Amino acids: CASSQEGGGVGQETQYF.

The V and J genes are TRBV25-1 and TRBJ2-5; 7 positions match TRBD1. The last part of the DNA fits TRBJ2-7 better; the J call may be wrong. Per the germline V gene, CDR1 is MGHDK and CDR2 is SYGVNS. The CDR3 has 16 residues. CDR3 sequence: CASSDTAQGQPYEQYF. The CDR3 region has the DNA TGTGCCAGCAGTGACACCGCTCAGGGACAGCCCTACGAGCAGTACTTC.

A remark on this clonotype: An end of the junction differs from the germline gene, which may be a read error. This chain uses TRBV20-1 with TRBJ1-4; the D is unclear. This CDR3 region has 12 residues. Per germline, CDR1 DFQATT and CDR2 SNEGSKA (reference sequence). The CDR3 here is CSAPYTNQKLFF. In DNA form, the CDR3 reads TGCAGTGCTCCTTACACTAATCAAAAACTGTTTTTT.

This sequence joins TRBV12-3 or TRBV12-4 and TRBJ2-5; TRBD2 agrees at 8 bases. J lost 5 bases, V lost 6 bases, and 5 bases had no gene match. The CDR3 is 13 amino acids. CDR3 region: CASRAREGETQYF. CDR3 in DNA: TGTGCCAGCAGAGCCCGGGAGGGGGAGACCCAGTACTTC.

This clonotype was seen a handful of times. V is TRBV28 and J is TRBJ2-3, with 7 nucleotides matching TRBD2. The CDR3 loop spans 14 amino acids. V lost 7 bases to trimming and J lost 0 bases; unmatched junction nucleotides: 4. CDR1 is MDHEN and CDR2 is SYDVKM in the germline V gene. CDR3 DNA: TGTGCCAGCACCTGGGGGGGGAGCACAGATACGCAGTATTTT. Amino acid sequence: CASTWGGSTDTQYF.

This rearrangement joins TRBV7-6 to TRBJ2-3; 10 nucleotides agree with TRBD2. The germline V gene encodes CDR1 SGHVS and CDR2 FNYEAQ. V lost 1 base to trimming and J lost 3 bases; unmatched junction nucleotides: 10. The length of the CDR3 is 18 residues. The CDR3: CASSLVAASGSLTDTQYF. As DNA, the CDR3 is TGTGCCAGCAGCTTAGTAGCGGCTAGCGGGAGTTTGACAGATACGCAGTATTTT. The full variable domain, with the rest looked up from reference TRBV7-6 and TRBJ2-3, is GAGVSQSPRYKVTKRGQDVALRCDPISGHVSLYWYRQALGQGPEFLTYFNYEAQQDKSGLPNDRFSAERPEGSISTLTIQRTEQRDSAMYRCASSLVAASGSLTDTQYFGPGTRLTVL.

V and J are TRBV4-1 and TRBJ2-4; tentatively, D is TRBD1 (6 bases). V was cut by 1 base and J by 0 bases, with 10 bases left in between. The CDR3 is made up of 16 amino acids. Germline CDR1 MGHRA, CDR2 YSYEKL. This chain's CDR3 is CASSQGDRLAKNIQYF. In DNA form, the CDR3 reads TGCGCCAGCAGCCAAGGCGACAGGTTAGCCAAAAACATTCAGTACTTC.

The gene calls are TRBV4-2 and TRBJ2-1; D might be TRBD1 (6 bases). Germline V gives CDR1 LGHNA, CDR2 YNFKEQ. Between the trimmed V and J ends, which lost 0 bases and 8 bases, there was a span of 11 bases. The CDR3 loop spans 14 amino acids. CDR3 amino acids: CASSQEGQFDEQFF. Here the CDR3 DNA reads TGTGCCAGCAGCCAAGAAGGACAGTTCGATGAGCAGTTCTTC.